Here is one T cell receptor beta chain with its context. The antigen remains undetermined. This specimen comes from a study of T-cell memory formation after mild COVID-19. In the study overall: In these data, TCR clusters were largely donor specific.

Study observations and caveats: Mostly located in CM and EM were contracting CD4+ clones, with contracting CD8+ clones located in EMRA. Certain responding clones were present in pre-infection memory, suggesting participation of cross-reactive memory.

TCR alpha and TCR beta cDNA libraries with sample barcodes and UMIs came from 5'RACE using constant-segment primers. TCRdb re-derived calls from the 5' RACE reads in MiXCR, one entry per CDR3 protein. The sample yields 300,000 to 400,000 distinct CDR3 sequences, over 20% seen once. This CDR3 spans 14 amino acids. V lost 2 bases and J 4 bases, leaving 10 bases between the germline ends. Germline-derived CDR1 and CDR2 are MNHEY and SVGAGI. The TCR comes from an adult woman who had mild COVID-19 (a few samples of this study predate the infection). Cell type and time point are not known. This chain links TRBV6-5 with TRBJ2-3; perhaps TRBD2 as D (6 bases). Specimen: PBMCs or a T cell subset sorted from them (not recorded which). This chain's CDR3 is CASSYRESADTQYF. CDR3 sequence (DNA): TGTGCCAGCAGTTACCGGGAGTCGGCAGATACGCAGTATTTT.